This T cell receptor (beta chain) was found in a study of blood T cell repertoires in COVID-19. On the study more broadly: COVID-19 samples, acute and convalescent, were from the United States, Italy and Spain. T cells, B-cell-depleted T cells, or PBMCs provided the cDNA or gDNA that served as material.

V dropped 4 bases and J dropped 7; count of bases not matched to a gene: 4. Looked up from germline, CDR1 is SEHNR and CDR2 is FQNEAQ (reference sequence). The CDR3 is made up of 14 amino acids. The method was immunoSEQ multiplex PCR; TCRdb's version includes in-frame clones alone and lacks a portion of them. The data contain some 200,000 clones, approximately 82% of them singletons. The receptor was isolated from a human donor in a cohort sampled during active COVID-19. The chain combines TRBV7-9 with TRBJ2-1, with TRBD2 identical over 10 bases. The specimen was peripheral blood. Here the CDR3 reads CASSSRTSGNEQFF. In nucleotides, the CDR3 is TGTGCCAGCAGCTCAAGGACTAGCGGTAATGAGCAGTTCTTC.